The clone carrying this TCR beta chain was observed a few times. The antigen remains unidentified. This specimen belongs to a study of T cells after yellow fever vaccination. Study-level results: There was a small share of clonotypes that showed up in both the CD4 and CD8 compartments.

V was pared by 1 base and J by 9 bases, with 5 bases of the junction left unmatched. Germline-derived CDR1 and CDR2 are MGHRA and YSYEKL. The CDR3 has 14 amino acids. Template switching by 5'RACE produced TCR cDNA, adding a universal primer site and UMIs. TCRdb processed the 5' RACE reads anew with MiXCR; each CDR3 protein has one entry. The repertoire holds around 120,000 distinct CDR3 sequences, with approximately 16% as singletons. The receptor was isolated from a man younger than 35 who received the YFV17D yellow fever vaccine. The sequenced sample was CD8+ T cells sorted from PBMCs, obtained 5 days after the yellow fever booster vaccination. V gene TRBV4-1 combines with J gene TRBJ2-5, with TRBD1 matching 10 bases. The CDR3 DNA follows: TGCGCCAGCAGCCAAGTTGGGACAGGGGAGGCCCAGTACTTC. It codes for CASSQVGTGEAQYF.